At least ten counts were recorded for the clone carrying this T cell receptor beta chain. Antigen: not known. RNA transcripts were the template for amplifying TCR beta CDR3 regions. Carried out on the TCR CDR3, a first-round RT-PCR used the HTBI primer set. TCRdb re-called the multiplex PCR reads with MiXCR, one entry per CDR3 protein. Of about 370,000 distinct CDR3 sequences in the sample, about 16% were seen once. The CDR3 consists of 15 residues. V trimming: 3 bases; J trimming: 7 bases; junction bases outside the gene matches: 11. Germline loops: CDR1 GTSNPN, CDR2 SVGIG (reference sequence). This sample is part of a study of T cells in Graves' hyperthyroidism and ophthalmopathy. Study overall: Peripheral blood was acquired at first diagnosis, ahead of any therapy whatsoever. Study results and caveats: Most thyroid-expanded clonotypes above 0.001 were also found in blood.

The PBMCs were sourced from fresh peripheral blood (more than 9 ml). The sequenced material came from blood. V is TRBV30 and J is TRBJ1-2, with TRBD1 identical over 10 bases. This receptor was obtained from a woman aged 60-75 years with Graves' ophthalmopathy. CDR3 loop: CAWRPPGQGFGGYTF. The CDR3 DNA sequence: TGTGCCTGGAGACCCCCGGGACAGGGGTTTGGTGGCTACACCTTC.